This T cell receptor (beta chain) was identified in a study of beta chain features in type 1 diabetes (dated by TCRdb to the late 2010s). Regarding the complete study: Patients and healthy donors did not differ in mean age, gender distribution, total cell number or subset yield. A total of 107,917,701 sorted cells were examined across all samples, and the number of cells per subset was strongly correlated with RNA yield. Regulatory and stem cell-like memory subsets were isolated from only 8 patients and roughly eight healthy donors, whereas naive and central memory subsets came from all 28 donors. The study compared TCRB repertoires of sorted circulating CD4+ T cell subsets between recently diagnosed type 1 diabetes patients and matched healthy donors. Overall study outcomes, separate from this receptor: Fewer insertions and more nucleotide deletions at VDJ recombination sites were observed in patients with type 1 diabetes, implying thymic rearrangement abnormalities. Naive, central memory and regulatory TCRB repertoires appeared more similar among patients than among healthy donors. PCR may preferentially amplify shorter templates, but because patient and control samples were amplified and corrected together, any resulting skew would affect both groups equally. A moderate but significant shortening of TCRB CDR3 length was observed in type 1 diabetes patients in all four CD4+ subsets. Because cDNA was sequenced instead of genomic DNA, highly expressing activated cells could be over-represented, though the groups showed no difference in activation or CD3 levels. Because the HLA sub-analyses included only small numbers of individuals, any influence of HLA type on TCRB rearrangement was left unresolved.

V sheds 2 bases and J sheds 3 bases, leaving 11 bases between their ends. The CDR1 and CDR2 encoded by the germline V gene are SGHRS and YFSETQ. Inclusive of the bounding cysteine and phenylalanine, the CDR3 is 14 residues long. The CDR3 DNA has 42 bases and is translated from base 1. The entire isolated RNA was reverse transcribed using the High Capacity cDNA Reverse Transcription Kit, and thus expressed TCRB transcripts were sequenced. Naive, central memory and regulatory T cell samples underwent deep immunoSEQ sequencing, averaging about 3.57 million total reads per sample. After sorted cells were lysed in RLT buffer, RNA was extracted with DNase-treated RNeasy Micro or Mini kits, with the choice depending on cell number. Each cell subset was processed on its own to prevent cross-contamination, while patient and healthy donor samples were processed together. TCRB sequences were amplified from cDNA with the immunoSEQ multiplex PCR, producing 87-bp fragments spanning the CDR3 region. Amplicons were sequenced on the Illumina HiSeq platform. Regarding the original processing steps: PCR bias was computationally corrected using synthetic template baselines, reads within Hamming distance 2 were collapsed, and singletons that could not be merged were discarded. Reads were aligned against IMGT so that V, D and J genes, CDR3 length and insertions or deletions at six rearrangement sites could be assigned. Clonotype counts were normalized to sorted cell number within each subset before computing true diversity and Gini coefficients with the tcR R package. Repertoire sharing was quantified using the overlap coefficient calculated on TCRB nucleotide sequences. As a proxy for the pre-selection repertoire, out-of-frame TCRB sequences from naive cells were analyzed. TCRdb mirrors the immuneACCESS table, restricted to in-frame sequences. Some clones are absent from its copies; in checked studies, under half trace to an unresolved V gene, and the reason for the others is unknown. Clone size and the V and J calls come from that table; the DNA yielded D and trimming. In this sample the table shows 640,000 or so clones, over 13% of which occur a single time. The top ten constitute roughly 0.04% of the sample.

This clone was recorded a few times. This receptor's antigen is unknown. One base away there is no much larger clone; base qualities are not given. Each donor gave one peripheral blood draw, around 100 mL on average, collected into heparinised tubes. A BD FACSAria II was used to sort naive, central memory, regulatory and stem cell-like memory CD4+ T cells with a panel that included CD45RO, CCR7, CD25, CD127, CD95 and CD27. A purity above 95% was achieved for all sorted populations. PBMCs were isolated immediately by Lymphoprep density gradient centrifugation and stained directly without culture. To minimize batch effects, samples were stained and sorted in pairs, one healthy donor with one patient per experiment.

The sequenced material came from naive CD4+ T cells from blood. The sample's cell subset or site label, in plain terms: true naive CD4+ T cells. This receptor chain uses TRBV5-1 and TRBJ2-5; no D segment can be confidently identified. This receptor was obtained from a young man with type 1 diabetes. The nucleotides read TGCGCCAGCAGCTTCGTGACCACGGAAGAGACCCAGTACTTC. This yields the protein CASSFVTTEETQYF.